The 8 T cell receptor gamma chains listed next were all sequenced from one sample in a study of Vδ1+ human thymocytes. These receptors have no identified antigens. Study-wide results and caveats: Highly polyclonal TRG and TRD repertoires with Gaussian CDR3 length distributions appeared in thymus.

RNA was extracted from the cells and then reverse transcribed. CDR3 amplicons came from multiplex PCR with pooled V-gene forward and constant-region reverse primers. TCRdb ran CATT on the multiplex PCR reads. The sample yields tens of thousands of gamma-chain clones, around 20% seen once. Source material: Vdelta1+ gamma-delta thymocytes from the thymus. Subset meaning: FACS-sorted CD3+ TCRalphabeta- TCRVdelta1+ TCRVdelta2- thymocytes. The receptors originated from a girl under three years old who had congenital heart surgery.

The gene calls are TRGV2 and TRGJ1 or TRGJ2. Germline V gives CDR1 EGSNGY, CDR2 YDSYNSKV. J lost 5 bases, V lost 1 base, and 8 bases had no gene match. The CDR3 totals 14 residues. The CDR3 spells CATWDGPPDYKKLF. The CDR3 nucleotides are TGTGCCACCTGGGACGGCCCCCCCGATTATAAGAAACTCTTT.

The chain links TRGV8 to TRGJ1 or TRGJ2. The V gene's germline CDR1 is VENAVY and CDR2 YDSYNSRV. Losses at the gene ends were 1 base for V and 10 bases for J; bases not matched to a gene: 4. CDR3 length: 11 residues. Written as DNA, the CDR3 is TGTGCCACCTGGGATAGATTCAAGAAACTCTTT. Its protein is CATWDRFKKLF.

This chain links TRGV2 with TRGJ1 or TRGJ2. The CDR3 runs to 15 residues. Germline V gene lookup returns CDR1 EGSNGY and CDR2 YDSYNSKV. V shed 4 bases, J shed 7 bases, and the junction held 16 bases outside the gene matches. CDR3 bases: TGTGCCACCTGGGATCCCGCGAAAGGTTTATATAAGAAACTCTTT. Translated, it gives CATWDPAKGLYKKLF.

The gene calls are TRGV4 and TRGJ1 or TRGJ2. Unmatched junction bases numbered 8, after V lost 0 bases and J lost 12 bases. Looked up from germline, CDR1 is EGSTGY and CDR2 is YDSYTSSV. CDR3 length: 12 residues. As DNA, the CDR3 is TGTGCCACCTGGGATGGGATGCGAAGGAAACTCTTT. Its translation: CATWDGMRRKLF.

The chain recombines TRGV8 with TRGJP2. After removal of 5 bases from V and 1 base from J, the junction contained 4 bases not matched to a gene. The CDR3 loop spans 14 amino acids. Germline CDR1 and CDR2: VENAVY and YDSYNSRV. CDR3 protein: CATWGTSSDWIKTF. CDR3 in DNA: TGTGCCACCTGGGGGACTAGTAGTGATTGGATCAAGACGTTT.

The rearrangement uses TRGV8 and TRGJ1 or TRGJ2. This CDR3 has 12 residues. Trimming removed 6 bases from V and 10 bases from J; junction bases left unmatched: 12. The germline V gene has CDR1 VENAVY and CDR2 YDSYNSRV. CDR3 region: CATWPWTTKKLF. In DNA, the CDR3 is TGTGCCACCTGGCCCTGGACGACCAAGAAACTCTTT.

V is TRGV2 and J is TRGJ1 or TRGJ2. The junction had 14 bases not matched to a gene; V was cut back by 5 bases and J by 7 bases. CDR1 is EGSNGY, CDR2 YDSYNSKV, per germline. CDR3 length: 14 residues. This CDR3 reads CATWVQTLGYKKLF. The CDR3 DNA reads as TGTGCCACCTGGGTCCAAACACTAGGGTATAAGAAACTCTTT.

This clone was seen a handful of times. Additional DNA sequences in this sample encode the identical CDR3. The chain has TRGV8 and TRGJ1 or TRGJ2. The length of the CDR3 is 12 residues. Germline assignment: CDR1 VENAVY and CDR2 YDSYNSRV. With V trimmed by 5 bases and J by 4 bases, 5 bases remained unmatched. In DNA form, the CDR3 reads TGTGCCACCTGGGCGTCGTATTATAAGAAACTCTTT. Translated, it gives CATWASYYKKLF.